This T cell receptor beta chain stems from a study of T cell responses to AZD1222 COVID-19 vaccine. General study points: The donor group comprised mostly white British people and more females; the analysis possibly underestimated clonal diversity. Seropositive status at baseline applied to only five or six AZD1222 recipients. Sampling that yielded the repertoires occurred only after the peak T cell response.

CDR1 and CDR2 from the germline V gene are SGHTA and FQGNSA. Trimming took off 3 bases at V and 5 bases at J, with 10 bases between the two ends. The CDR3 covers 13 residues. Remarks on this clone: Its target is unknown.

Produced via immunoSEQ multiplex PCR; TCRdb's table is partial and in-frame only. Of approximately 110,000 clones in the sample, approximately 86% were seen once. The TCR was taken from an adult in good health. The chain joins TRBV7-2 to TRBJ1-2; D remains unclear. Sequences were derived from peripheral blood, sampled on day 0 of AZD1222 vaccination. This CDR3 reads CASSLWGAYGYTF. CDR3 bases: TGTGCCAGCAGCTTGTGGGGTGCGTATGGCTACACCTTC.